The 8 T cell receptor beta chains below were found in one sample sequenced in a study of blood T cell repertoires in COVID-19. The method was immunoSEQ multiplex PCR; TCRdb's version includes in-frame clones alone and lacks a portion of them. Of some 120,000 clones listed, approximately 90% were seen once; the top ten hold around 30%. The sequenced sample was peripheral blood. The receptors shown here come from a man in his 70s with active or convalescent COVID-19.

The genes are TRBV28 and TRBJ2-3, with a weak D call TRBD1 (5 bases). The CDR3 is made up of 15 amino acids. Germline V gives CDR1 MDHEN, CDR2 SYDVKM. The V end was cut by 0 bases, the J end by 9 bases, with 16 bases between. The CDR3 sequence: CASSLWSDSLGTQYF. CDR3 nucleotides: TGTGCCAGCAGTTTATGGAGCGACAGCCTCGGGACGCAGTATTTT.

This chain joins TRBV6-6 and TRBJ2-2; TRBD2 is a possible D gene (5 bases). The length of the CDR3 is 15 residues. Germline CDR1 reads MNHNY; CDR2 reads SVGAGI (reference sequence). V was cut by 6 bases and J by 5 bases, with 16 bases left in between. The CDR3 region has the DNA TGTGCCAGCAGCCTAGAACTGGAGGATACCGGGGAGCTGTTTTTT. It yields the protein CASSLELEDTGELFF.

The V gene is TRBV6-5, the J gene TRBJ2-1, with TRBD2 identical over 8 bases. The germline V gene encodes CDR1 MNHEY and CDR2 SVGAGI. Losses at the gene ends were 4 bases for V and 9 bases for J; bases not matched to a gene: 11. CDR3 length: 15 residues. Here the CDR3 DNA reads TGTGCCAGCAGTTTGGGACTAGTTAAGGGTGGTGAGCAGTTCTTC. It codes for CASSLGLVKGGEQFF.

The chain uses TRBV27 and TRBJ2-2; 10 nucleotides agree with TRBD2. CDR3 length equals 21 residues. The V and J ends lost 3 bases and 5 bases, in that order; junction bases with no gene match: 21. Germline V gene data show CDR1 as MNHEY and CDR2 as SMNVEV (reference sequence). The CDR3 region is CASSLFGGRKVAGGTTGELFF. DNA of the CDR3: TGTGCCAGCAGTTTGTTCGGCGGTAGAAAAGTAGCGGGAGGAACGACCGGGGAGCTGTTTTTT.

The V gene is TRBV19, the J gene TRBJ2-1; a possible D gene is TRBD1 (6 bases). Trimming took off 5 bases at V and 5 bases at J, with 10 bases between the two ends. The CDR3 has 13 residues. The germline V gene has CDR1 LNHDA and CDR2 SQIVND (reference sequence). The DNA of the CDR3 is TGTGCCAGTAGTTTGGGGGCAAACAATGAGCAGTTCTTC. Protein: CASSLGANNEQFF.

This chain connects TRBV6-6 to TRBJ1-1, with 10 bases matching TRBD1. The CDR3 has 15 residues. The V segment lost 6 bases and the J segment 11 bases; nucleotides outside the gene matches: 15. Germline CDR1 and CDR2: MNHNY and SVGAGI (reference sequence). CDR3 DNA sequence: TGTGCCAGCAGCCATTTAGGACAGGGGGACGTGAGGGCTTTCTTT. Its translation is CASSHLGQGDVRAFF.

This chain links TRBV7-9 with TRBJ1-1; D gene ambiguous. With 5 bases removed from V and 4 bases from J, the gap between germline ends came to 11 bases. The CDR3 is 13 amino acids. CDR1 and CDR2 from the germline V gene are SEHNR and FQNEAQ (reference sequence). The CDR3 loop reads CASSPGVVTEAFF. CDR3 DNA: TGTGCCAGCAGCCCTGGAGTTGTCACTGAAGCTTTCTTT.

This clone was seen a handful of times. CDR3 sequence reads: CATVQGPNTEAFF. The CDR3 DNA is TGTGCCACGGTCCAGGGTCCGAACACTGAAGCTTTCTTT. The chain joins TRBV7-9 to TRBJ1-1; TRBD1 is a possible D gene (5 bases). Germline CDR1 SEHNR, CDR2 FQNEAQ (reference sequence). V was pared by 10 bases and J by 1 base, with 13 bases between. This CDR3 has 13 amino acids.